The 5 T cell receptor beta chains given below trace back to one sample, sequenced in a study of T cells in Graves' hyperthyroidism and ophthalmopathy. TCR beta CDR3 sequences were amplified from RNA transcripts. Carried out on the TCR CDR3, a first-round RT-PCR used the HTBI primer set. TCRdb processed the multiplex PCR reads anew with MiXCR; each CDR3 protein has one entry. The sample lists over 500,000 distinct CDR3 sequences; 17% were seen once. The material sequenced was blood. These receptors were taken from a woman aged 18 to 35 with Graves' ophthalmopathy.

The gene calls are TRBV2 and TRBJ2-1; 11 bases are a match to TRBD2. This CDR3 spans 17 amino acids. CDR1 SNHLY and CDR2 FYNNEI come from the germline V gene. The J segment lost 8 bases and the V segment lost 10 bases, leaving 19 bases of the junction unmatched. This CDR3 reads CAIPGGSGRAFSDEQFF. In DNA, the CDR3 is TGTGCCATCCCCGGGGGTAGCGGGAGGGCCTTTTCCGATGAGCAGTTCTTC. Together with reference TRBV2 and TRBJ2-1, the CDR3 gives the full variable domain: EPEVTQTPSHQVTQMGQEVILRCVPISNHLYFYWYRQILGQKVEFLVSFYNNEISEKSEIFDDQFSVERPDGSNFTLKIRSTKLEDSAMYFCAIPGGSGRAFSDEQFFGPGTRLTVL.

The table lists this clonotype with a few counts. The CDR3 is CSGRGTGKTGKTEQFF. The DNA for the CDR3 is TGCAGCGGAAGGGGAACCGGGAAAACAGGGAAGACTGAGCAGTTCTTC. This rearrangement joins TRBV29-1 to TRBJ2-1; TRBD1 might be the D (6 bases). Germline V gene lookup returns CDR1 SQVTM and CDR2 ANQGSEA. Trimming removed 7 bases at V and 9 bases at J, with 28 bases between. The CDR3 runs 16 residues.

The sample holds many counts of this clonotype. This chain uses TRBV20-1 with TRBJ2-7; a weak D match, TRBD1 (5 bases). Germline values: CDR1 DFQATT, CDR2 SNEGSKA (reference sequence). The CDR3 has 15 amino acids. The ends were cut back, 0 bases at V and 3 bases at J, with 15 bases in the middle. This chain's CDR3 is CSAREPSDKFYEQYF. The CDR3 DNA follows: TGCAGTGCTAGAGAGCCCTCGGACAAATTCTACGAGCAGTACTTC.

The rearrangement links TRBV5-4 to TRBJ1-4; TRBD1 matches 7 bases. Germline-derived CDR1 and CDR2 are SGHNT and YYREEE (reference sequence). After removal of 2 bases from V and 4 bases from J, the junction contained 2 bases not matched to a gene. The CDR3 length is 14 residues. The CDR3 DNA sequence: TGTGCCAGCAGCTTCGGGACAGATAATGAAAAACTGTTTTTT. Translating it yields CASSFGTDNEKLFF.

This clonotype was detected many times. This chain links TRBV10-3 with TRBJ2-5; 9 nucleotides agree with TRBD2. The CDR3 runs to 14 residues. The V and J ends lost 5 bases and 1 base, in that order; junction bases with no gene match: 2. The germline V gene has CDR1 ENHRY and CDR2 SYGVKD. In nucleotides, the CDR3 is TGTGCCATCAGTCCGGGACTAGCCCAAGAGACCCAGTACTTC. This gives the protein CAISPGLAQETQYF.